One and the same sample provided the 9 T cell receptor beta chains below, sequenced in a study of blood T cell repertoires in COVID-19. TCRdb's table, derived via immunoSEQ multiplex PCR, lists solely in-frame clones and lacks some. The sample has about 130,000 clones, approximately 77% seen once. Sequencing was performed on peripheral blood. These receptors were taken from an elderly man with acute or convalescent COVID-19.

V and J are TRBV20-1 and TRBJ2-1, with D perhaps matching TRBD1 (6 bases). The CDR3 covers 11 residues. Between the trimmed V and J ends, which lost 5 bases and 12 bases, there was a span of 14 bases. Germline V gene data show CDR1 as DFQATT and CDR2 as SNEGSKA (reference sequence). The CDR3 protein is CSALQPQGQFF. The CDR3 DNA is TGCAGTGCTCTACAGCCACAGGGGCAGTTCTTC.

This chain connects TRBV5-4 to TRBJ2-1; TRBD2 matches 8 bases. There are 14 residues in the CDR3. The germline V gene has CDR1 SGHNT and CDR2 YYREEE (reference sequence). J was trimmed by 7 bases and V by 3 bases; bases with no gene match: 6. The CDR3 bases are TGTGCCAGCAGCTCGCGGGGGGATAGGAATGAGCAGTTCTTC. This encodes CASSSRGDRNEQFF.

This clone came up a few times. This rearrangement joins TRBV6-2 or TRBV6-3 to TRBJ2-1; 9 bases agree with TRBD1. Looked up from germline, CDR1 is MNHEY and CDR2 is SVGEGT. This CDR3 comprises 14 residues. V shed 6 bases and J 4 bases; nucleotides not matched to a gene: 4. For the CDR3, the DNA is TGTGCCAGCAGCCGGGACAGGGAGTACAATGAGCAGTTCTTC. Protein sequence: CASSRDREYNEQFF.

The rearrangement joins TRBV25-1 to TRBJ1-5, with D unresolved. The V gene lost 1 base and the J gene lost 6 bases, with 7 bases spanning the gap. Germline CDR1 MGHDK, CDR2 SYGVNS. This CDR3 is 13 amino acids long. CDR3 sequence: CASSESPSQPQHF. Written as DNA, the CDR3 is TGTGCCAGCAGTGAATCCCCCAGTCAGCCCCAGCATTTT.

The chain recombines TRBV28 with TRBJ2-2, with 11 bases identical to TRBD1. Per the germline V gene, CDR1 is MDHEN and CDR2 is SYDVKM. V lost 8 bases and J lost 6; bases outside the gene matches: 8. This CDR3 contains 15 residues. The CDR3 nucleotides are TGTGCCAGCGGACTACCGGGACAGGGGGCCGGGGAGCTGTTTTTT. This translates into CASGLPGQGAGELFF.

The rearrangement uses TRBV30 and TRBJ1-5; D not certain. The germline V and J ends were trimmed by 2 bases and 1 base, with 6 bases remaining between them. The CDR3 is made up of 13 amino acids. Looked up from germline, CDR1 is GTSNPN and CDR2 is SVGIG (reference sequence). The CDR3 sequence is CAWSPRSNQPQHF. In nucleotides, the CDR3 is TGTGCCTGGAGTCCCAGAAGCAATCAGCCCCAGCATTTT.

This clone has only a few counts. The gene calls are TRBV2 and TRBJ1-5; D is unresolved. CDR1 and CDR2 (germline): SNHLY, FYNNEI. The CDR3 has 16 residues. V dropped 6 bases and J dropped 4 bases, with 19 bases sitting between them. DNA of the CDR3: TGTGCCAGCAGGGCAGATTTAGGATCTAGTAATCAGCCCCAGCATTTT. This encodes CASRADLGSSNQPQHF.

V is TRBV4-3 and J is TRBJ2-7; D is unclear. The germline gives CDR1 LGHNA, CDR2 YSLEER. CDR3 length: 14 amino acids. V was cut by 1 base and J by 5 bases, with 12 bases left in between. Written as DNA, the CDR3 is TGCGCCAGCAGCCAAGGAAGAAAGACAAACGAGCAGTACTTC. Translation gives CASSQGRKTNEQYF.

V is TRBV6-1 and J is TRBJ1-1; 11 nucleotides match TRBD1. Germline lookup yields CDR1 MNHNS and CDR2 SASEGT. V lost 8 bases, J lost 5 bases, and 7 bases stayed unmatched. The CDR3 runs to 14 residues. The CDR3 nucleotides are TGTGCCAGCTCCCTTGGGACAGGGGGTACTGAAGCTTTCTTT. Translated: CASSLGTGGTEAFF.